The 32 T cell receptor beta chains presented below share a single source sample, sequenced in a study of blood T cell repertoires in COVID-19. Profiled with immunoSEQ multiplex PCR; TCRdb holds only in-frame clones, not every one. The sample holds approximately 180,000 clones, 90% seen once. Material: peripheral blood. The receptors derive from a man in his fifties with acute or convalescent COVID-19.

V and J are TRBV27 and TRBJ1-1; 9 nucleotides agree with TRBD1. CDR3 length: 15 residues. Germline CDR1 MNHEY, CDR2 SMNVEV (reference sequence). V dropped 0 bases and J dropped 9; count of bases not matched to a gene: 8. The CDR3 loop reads CASSLSRRTGDKAFF. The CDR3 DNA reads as TGTGCCAGCAGTTTATCGAGAAGGACAGGGGACAAAGCTTTCTTT.

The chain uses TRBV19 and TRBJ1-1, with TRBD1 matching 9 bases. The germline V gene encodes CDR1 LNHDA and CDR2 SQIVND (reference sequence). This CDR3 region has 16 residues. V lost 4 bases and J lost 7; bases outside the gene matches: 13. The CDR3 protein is CASSKGAGTGTFEAFF. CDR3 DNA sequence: TGTGCCAGTAGTAAAGGAGCCGGGACAGGGACTTTTGAAGCTTTCTTT.

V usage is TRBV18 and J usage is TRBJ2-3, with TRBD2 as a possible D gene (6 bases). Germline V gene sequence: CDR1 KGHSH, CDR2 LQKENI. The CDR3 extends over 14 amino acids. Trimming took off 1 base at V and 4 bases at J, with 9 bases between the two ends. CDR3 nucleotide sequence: TGTGCCAGCTCACCACTACCTAGCGCAGATACGCAGTATTTT. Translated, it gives CASSPLPSADTQYF.

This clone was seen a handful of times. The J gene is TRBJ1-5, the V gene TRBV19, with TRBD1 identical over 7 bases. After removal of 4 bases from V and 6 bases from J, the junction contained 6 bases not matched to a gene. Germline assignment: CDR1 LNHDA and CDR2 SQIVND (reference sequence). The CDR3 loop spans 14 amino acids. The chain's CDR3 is CASSTDREGQPQHF. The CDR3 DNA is TGTGCCAGTAGTACCGACAGGGAAGGTCAGCCCCAGCATTTT.

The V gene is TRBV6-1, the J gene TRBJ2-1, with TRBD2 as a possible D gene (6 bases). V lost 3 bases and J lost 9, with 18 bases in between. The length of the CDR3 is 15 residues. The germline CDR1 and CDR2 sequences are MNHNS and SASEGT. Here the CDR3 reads CASSDIWTNGPEQFF. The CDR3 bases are TGTGCCAGCAGTGATATCTGGACTAATGGCCCTGAGCAGTTCTTC.

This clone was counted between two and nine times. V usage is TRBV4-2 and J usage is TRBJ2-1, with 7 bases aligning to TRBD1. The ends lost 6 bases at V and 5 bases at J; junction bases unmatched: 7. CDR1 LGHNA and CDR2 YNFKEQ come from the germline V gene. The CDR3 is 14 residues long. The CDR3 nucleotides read TGTGCCAGCAGATCCACGCAGGGGGACAATGAGCAGTTCTTC. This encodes CASRSTQGDNEQFF.

The CDR3 DNA is TGTGCCAGCAGCACAGGGGGCACCAATCAGCCCCAGCATTTT. Translating gives CASSTGGTNQPQHF. The chain couples TRBV27 to TRBJ1-5; TRBD1 agrees at 9 bases. The germline V gene encodes CDR1 MNHEY and CDR2 SMNVEV (reference sequence). This CDR3 has 14 amino acids. The V gene end was trimmed by 6 bases and the J gene end by 3 bases; junction bases not matched to a gene: 3.

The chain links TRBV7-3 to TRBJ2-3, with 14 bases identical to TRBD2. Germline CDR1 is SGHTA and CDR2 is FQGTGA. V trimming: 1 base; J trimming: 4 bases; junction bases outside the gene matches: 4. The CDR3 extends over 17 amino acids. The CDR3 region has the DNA TGTGCCAGCAGCTTAATAGGACTAGCGGGGGGTCCAGATACGCAGTATTTT. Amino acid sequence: CASSLIGLAGGPDTQYF. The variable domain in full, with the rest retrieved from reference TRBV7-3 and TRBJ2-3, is GAGVSQTPSNKVTEKGKYVELRCDPISGHTALYWYRQSLGQGPEFLIYFQGTGAADDSGLPNDRFFAVRPEGSVSTLKIQRTERGDSAVYLCASSLIGLAGGPDTQYFGPGTRLTVL.

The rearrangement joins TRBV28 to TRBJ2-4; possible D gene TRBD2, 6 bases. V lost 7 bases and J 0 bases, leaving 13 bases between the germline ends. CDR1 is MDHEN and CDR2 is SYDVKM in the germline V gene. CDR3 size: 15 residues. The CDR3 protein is CASTLGGTAKNIQYF. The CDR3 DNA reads TGTGCCAGCACCTTGGGGGGAACAGCCAAAAACATTCAGTACTTC.

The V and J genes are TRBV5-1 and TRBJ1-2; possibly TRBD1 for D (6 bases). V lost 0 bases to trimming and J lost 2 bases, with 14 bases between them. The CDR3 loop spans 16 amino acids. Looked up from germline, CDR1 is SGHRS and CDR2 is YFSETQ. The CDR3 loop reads CASSLDIGGANYGYTF. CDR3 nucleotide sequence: TGCGCCAGCAGCTTGGATATCGGGGGGGCAAACTATGGCTACACCTTC.

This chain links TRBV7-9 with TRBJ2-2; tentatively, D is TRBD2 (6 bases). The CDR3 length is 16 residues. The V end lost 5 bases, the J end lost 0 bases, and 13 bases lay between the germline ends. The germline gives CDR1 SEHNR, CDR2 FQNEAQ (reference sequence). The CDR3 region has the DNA TGTGCCAGCAGCCCCCTGGGCGGGGCGAACACCGGGGAGCTGTTTTTT. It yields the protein CASSPLGGANTGELFF.

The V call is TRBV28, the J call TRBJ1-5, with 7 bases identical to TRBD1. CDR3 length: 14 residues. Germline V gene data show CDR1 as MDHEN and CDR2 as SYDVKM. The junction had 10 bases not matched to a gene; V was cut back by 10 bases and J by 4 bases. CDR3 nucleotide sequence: TGTGCCACCTGGGAAGGCAGGGGGAATCAGCCCCAGCATTTT. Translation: CATWEGRGNQPQHF. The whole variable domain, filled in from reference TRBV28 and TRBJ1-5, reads DVKVTQSSRYLVKRTGEKVFLECVQDMDHENMFWYRQDPGLGLRLIYFSYDVKMKEKGDIPEGYSVSREKKERFSLILESASTNQTSMYLCATWEGRGNQPQHFGDGTRLSIL.

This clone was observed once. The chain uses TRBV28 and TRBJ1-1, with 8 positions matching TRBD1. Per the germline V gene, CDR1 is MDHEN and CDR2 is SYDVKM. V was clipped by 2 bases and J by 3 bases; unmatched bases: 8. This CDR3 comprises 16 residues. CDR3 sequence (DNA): TGTGCCAGCAGTTTAAGAGGGCAGGGGGCGGACACTGAAGCTTTCTTT. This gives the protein CASSLRGQGADTEAFF.

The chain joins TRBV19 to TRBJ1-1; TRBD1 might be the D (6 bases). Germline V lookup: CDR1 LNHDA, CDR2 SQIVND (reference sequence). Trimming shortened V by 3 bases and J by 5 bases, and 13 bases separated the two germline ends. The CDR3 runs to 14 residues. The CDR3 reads CASSIRGAGTEAFF. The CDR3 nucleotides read TGTGCCAGTAGTATCCGGGGGGCAGGGACTGAAGCTTTCTTT.

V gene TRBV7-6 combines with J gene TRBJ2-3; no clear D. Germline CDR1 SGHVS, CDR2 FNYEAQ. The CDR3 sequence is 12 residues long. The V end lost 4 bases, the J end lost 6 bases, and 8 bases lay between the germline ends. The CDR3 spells CASSWYKDTQYF. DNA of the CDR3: TGTGCCAGCAGCTGGTACAAGGATACGCAGTATTTT.

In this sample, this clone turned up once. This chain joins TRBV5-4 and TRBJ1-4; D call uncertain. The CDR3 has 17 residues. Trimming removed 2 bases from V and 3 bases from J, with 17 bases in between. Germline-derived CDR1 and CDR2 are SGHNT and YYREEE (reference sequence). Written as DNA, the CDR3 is TGTGCCAGCAGCTTTTCCCCCCAGAGGATAGCTAATGAAAAACTGTTTTTT. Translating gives CASSFSPQRIANEKLFF. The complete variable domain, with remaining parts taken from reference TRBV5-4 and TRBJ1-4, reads ETGVTQSPTHLIKTRGQQVTLRCSSQSGHNTVSWYQQALGQGPQFIFQYYREEENGRGNFPPRFSGLQFPNYSSELNVNALELDDSALYLCASSFSPQRIANEKLFFGSGTQLSVL.

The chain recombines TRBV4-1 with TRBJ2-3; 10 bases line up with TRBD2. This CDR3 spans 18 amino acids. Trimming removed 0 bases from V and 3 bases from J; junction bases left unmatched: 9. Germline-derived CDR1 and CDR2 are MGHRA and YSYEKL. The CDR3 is CASSQEAGGPGGTDTQYF. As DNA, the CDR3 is TGCGCCAGCAGCCAAGAAGCGGGGGGGCCCGGGGGAACAGATACGCAGTATTTT.

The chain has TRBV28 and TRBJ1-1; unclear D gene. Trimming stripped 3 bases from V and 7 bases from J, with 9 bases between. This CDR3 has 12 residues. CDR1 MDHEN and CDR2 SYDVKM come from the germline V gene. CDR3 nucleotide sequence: TGTGCCAGCAGTTTCAGAGGCAGTGAAGCTTTCTTT. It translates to CASSFRGSEAFF.

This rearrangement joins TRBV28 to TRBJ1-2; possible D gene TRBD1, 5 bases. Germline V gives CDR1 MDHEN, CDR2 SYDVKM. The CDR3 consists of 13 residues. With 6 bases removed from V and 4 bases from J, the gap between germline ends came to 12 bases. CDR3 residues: CASSVAGVYGYTF. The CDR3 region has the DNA TGTGCCAGCAGCGTAGCGGGGGTCTATGGCTACACCTTC.

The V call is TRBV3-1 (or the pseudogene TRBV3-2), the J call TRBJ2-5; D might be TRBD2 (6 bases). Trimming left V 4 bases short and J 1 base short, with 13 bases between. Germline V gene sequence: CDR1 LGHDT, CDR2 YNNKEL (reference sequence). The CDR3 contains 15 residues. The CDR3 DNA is TGTGCCAGCAGCCCCTTTAGCGGAGTCCAAGAGACCCAGTACTTC. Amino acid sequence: CASSPFSGVQETQYF.

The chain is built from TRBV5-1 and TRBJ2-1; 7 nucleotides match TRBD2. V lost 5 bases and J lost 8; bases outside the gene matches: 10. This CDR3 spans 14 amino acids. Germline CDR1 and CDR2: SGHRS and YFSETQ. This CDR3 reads CASSSGGSTYEQFF. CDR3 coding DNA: TGCGCCAGCAGTTCGGGCGGGAGTACATATGAGCAGTTCTTC.

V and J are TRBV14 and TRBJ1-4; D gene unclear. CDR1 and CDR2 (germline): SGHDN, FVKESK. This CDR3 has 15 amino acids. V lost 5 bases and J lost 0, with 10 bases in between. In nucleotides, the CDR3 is TGTGCCAGCAGCTCGCAGCTAGCAACTAATGAAAAACTGTTTTTT. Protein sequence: CASSSQLATNEKLFF.

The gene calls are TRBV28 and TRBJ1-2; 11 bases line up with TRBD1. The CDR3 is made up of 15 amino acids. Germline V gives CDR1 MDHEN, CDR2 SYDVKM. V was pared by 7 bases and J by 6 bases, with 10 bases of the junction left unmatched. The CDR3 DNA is TGTGCCAGCATCTACCAGGACAGGGGGCTGAATGGCTACACCTTC. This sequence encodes CASIYQDRGLNGYTF.

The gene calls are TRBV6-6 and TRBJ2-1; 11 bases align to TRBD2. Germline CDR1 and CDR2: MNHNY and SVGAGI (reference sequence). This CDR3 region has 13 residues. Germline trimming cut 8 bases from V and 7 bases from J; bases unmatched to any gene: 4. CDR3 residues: CASGSSGGNEQFF. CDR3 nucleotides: TGTGCCAGCGGGTCTAGCGGGGGGAATGAGCAGTTCTTC.

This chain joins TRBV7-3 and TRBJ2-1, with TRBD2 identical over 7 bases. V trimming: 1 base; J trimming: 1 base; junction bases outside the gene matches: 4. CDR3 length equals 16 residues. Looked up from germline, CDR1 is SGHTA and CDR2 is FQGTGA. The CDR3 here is CASSLRASGSYNEQFF. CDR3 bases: TGTGCCAGCAGCTTAAGGGCTAGCGGTTCCTACAATGAGCAGTTCTTC.

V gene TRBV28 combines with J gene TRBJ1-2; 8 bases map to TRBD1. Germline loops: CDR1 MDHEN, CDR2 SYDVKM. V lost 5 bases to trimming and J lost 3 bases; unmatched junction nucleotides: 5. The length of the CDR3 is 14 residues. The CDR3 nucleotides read TGTGCCAGCAGTCTCCCGACAGGGGACTATGGCTACACCTTC. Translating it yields CASSLPTGDYGYTF.

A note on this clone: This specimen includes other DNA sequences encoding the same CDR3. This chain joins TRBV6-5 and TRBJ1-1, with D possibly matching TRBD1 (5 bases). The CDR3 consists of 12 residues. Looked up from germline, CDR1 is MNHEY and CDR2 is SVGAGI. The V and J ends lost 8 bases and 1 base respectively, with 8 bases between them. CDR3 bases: TGTGCCAGCCGCCAGGGGAACACTGAAGCTTTCTTT. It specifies CASRQGNTEAFF.

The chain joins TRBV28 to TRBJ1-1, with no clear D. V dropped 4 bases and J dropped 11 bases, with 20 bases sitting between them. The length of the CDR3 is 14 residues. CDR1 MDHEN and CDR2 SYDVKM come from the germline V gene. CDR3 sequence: CASSSPIPSSRAFF. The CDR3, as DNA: TGTGCCAGCAGTTCCCCCATCCCAAGTTCGCGCGCTTTCTTT.

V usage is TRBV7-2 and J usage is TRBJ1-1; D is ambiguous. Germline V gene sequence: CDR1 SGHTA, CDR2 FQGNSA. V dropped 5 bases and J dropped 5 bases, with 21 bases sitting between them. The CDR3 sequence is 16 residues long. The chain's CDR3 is CASSPTGAGLRTEAFF. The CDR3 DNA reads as TGTGCCAGCAGCCCGACTGGAGCGGGGTTAAGAACTGAAGCTTTCTTT.

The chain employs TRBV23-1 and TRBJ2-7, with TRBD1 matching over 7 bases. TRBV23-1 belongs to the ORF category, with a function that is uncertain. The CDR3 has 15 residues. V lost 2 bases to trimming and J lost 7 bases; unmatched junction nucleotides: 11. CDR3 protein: CASSQRQGSPEEQYF. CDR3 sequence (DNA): TGCGCCAGCAGTCAACGACAGGGTTCTCCAGAGGAGCAGTACTTC.

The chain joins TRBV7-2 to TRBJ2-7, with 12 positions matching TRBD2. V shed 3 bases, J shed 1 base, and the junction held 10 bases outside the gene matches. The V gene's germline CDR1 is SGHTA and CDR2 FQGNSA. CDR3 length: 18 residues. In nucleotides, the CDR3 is TGTGCCAGCAGCTTTGGTCGGCTAGCGGGAGGGCTTTCCTACGAGCAGTACTTC. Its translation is CASSFGRLAGGLSYEQYF.

In DNA, the CDR3 is TGTGCCAGCAGCGTAGCTGAGGGAGAAGCTTTCTTT. Protein sequence: CASSVAEGEAFF. The chain employs TRBV9 and TRBJ1-1; no reliable D call. The CDR3 totals 12 residues. Germline V gene sequence: CDR1 SGDLS, CDR2 YYNGEE. With 0 bases removed from V and 8 bases from J, the gap between germline ends came to 8 bases.